This T cell receptor (beta chain) was recovered during a study of breast tumors, draining lymph nodes, adjacent tissues. Study-wide findings and caveats: Compared with basal-like, luminal-like tumors shared significantly more repertoire with nontumor tissue.

TCRdb processed the multiplex PCR reads anew with MiXCR; each CDR3 protein has one entry. Found here are around 130,000 distinct CDR3 sequences, 15% to 20% of them singletons; the top ten hold roughly 3.5%. Axillary draining lymph nodes of breast cancer patients supplied the node samples. This clonotype has a count of ten or more. Its matching antigen is unknown. Trimming took off 0 bases at V and 9 bases at J, with 6 bases between the two ends. The CDR3 covers 13 residues. Germline CDR1 and CDR2: LGHDT and YNNKEL (reference sequence). The receptor was derived from a female donor with breast cancer. Some clones in this sample may be carry-over from other donors' samples. Source material: axillary lymph node tissue. The chain employs TRBV3-1 and TRBJ1-6; D is unresolved. In DNA form, the CDR3 reads TGTGCCAGCAGCCAAGACGCCCGTTCACCCCTCCACTTT. Protein product: CASSQDARSPLHF.